This T cell receptor beta chain was identified during a study of T cell responses to AZD1222 COVID-19 vaccine. V was trimmed by 8 bases and J by 5 bases, leaving 10 bases between them. The CDR3 runs to 11 residues. In germline, CDR1 is SEHNR, CDR2 FQNEAQ (reference sequence). Only in-frame clones appear in the TCRdb table, and some are missing; sequencing was by immunoSEQ multiplex PCR. The table shows around 160,000 clones, with just over 90% occurring only once. Specimen: peripheral blood, collected on day 0 of MenACWY control vaccination. The chain uses TRBV7-9 and TRBJ2-7; D is possibly TRBD1 (5 bases). The clonotype was recovered from an adult in good health. CDR3 amino acids: CASQGDHEQYF. In nucleotides, the CDR3 is TGTGCCAGCCAGGGCGACCACGAGCAGTACTTC. Based on the CDR3 plus reference TRBV7-9 and TRBJ2-7, the full variable domain is DTGVSQNPRHKITKRGQNVTFRCDPISEHNRLYWYRQTLGQGPEFLTYFQNEAQLEKSRLLSDRFSAERPKGSFSTLEIQRTEQGDSAMYLCASQGDHEQYFGPGTRLTVT.